Sequencing of this T cell receptor beta chain was carried out in a study of blood T cell repertoires in COVID-19. Study at large: COVID-19 samples from acute and convalescent phases originated in the United States, Italy and Spain. From T cells, B-cell-depleted T cells, or PBMCs came the material, which was cDNA or gDNA.

This clone was observed a few times. How the authors handled the data: Reference gene primer amplification yielded estimated nucleated cell counts. Data came from immunoSEQ multiplex PCR; TCRdb stores just in-frame clones and leaves some out. That table supplies the V and J calls and clone size; D and trimming were determined from the DNA. This table holds around 160,000 clones, more than 80% found once. Germline loops: CDR1 WSHSY, CDR2 SAAADI. This CDR3 spans 15 amino acids. The germline V and J ends were trimmed by 6 bases and 7 bases, with 19 bases remaining between them. The sequenced sample was peripheral blood. The sequence was collected from a human donor in a cohort sampled during active COVID-19. V gene TRBV10-2 combines with J gene TRBJ2-1, with D perhaps TRBD1 (7 bases). The CDR3 sequence: CASRGGGVLKNEQFF. The CDR3 bases are TGCGCCAGCAGAGGAGGGGGCGTTTTGAAGAATGAGCAGTTCTTC.